This record looks at one T cell receptor (beta chain) sequence and its context. Its matching antigen is unknown. The data belong to a study of cytomegalovirus exposure and HLA in healthy donors. From germline, CDR1 is MGHRA and CDR2 YSYEKL. The J segment lost 7 bases and the V segment lost 4 bases, leaving 12 bases of the junction unmatched. This CDR3 region has 16 residues. Study-level findings and limits: TCR beta sequences reportedly predicted most subjects' HLA-A and HLA-B alleles accurately.

Amplification used 60 Vbeta primers and 13 Jbeta primers. Here immunoSEQ multiplex PCR was the method, and the copy in TCRdb shows in-frame clones only, minus some. The table shows about 140,000 clones, with roughly 70% occurring only once. The sequencing input was PBMCs. The chain combines TRBV4-1 with TRBJ1-4; 7 nucleotides align to TRBD1. This clonotype originated in a male donor in good health and CMV-seronegative. This CDR3 is CASSPSPGTVGEKLFF. The DNA of the CDR3 is TGCGCCAGCAGCCCATCCCCCGGGACAGTGGGTGAAAAACTGTTTTTT.